One T cell receptor beta chain is described in this entry. Its antigen is unknown. The record originates from a study of response to subunit inactivated influenza vaccine. Points from the study as a whole: Seasonal influenza vaccination, on each occasion, was suggested by the authors to recruit few new T cells.

TCRdb processed the RT-PCR reads anew with MiXCR; each CDR3 protein has one entry. The profile shows hundreds of thousands of distinct CDR3 sequences, less than 10% of them singletons. This sequence originates from a man aged 45 to 75 who received an inactivated influenza vaccine. This specimen was PBMCs from blood, taken 23 to 25 months after vaccination.

The DNA of the CDR3 is TGTGCCAGCAGCTTAGCGCGTCAGGGTTCACCCCTCCACTTT. Residues: CASSLARQGSPLHF. The chain has TRBV7-2 and TRBJ1-6, with D perhaps matching TRBD1 (5 bases). The CDR3 runs 14 residues. Germline CDR1 SGHTA, CDR2 FQGNSA. Trimming removed 0 bases from V and 9 bases from J, with 9 bases in between.